This TCR beta chain was obtained from a study of CD8 T cells in Susac syndrome. CDR3 length: 13 residues. CDR1 and CDR2 (germline): SQVTM, ANQGSEA. Trimming removed 1 base at V and 1 base at J, with 7 bases between. Notes on the study in general: It was acknowledged in the study that its TCR sequencing and HLA analysis involved a relatively small number of individuals.

An input of roughly 0.5 to 1 ug of RNA was subjected to reverse transcription using random hexamers. TCRdb re-called the immunoSEQ multiplex PCR reads through MiXCR, storing one row per CDR3 protein. The profile shows 200,000 to 250,000 distinct CDR3 sequences, about 95% of them singletons. Concerning this clonotype itself: Its target is unknown.

High-throughput TCR beta sequencing covered peripheral CD8+ and CD4+ T cells. It was treatment-naive patients with stable or active relapsing-remitting disease who made up the multiple sclerosis controls. This chain connects TRBV29-1 to TRBJ1-1; maybe TRBD1 (5 bases). Source material: CD4+ T cells from PBMCs. The receptor was derived from a human donor with multiple sclerosis. The DNA for the CDR3 is TGCAGCGTTGAAGTAAGGGGGAACACTGAAGCTTTCTTT. Its translation: CSVEVRGNTEAFF.